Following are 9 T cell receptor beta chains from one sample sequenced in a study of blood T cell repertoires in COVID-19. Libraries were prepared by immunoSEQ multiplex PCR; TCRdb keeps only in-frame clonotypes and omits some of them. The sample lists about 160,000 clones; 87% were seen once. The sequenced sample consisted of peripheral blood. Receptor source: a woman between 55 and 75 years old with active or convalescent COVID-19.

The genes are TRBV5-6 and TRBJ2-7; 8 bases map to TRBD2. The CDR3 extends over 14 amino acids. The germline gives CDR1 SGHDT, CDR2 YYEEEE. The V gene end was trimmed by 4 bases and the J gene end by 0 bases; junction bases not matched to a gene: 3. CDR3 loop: CASSRSGVSYEQYF. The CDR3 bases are TGTGCCAGCAGCCGTAGCGGGGTCTCCTACGAGCAGTACTTC.

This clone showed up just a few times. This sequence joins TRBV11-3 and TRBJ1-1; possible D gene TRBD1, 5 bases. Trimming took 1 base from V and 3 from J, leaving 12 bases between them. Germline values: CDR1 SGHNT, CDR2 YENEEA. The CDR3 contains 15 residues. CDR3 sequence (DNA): TGTGCCAGCAGCTTAGGGGGCAGAGACGACACTGAAGCTTTCTTT. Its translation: CASSLGGRDDTEAFF.

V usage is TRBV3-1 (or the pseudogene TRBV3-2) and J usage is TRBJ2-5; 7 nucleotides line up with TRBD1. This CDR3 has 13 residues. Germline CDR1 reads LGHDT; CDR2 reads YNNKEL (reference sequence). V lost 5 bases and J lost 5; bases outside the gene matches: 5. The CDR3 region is CASSAGGRETQYF. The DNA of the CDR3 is TGTGCCAGCAGCGCAGGGGGTCGGGAGACCCAGTACTTC.

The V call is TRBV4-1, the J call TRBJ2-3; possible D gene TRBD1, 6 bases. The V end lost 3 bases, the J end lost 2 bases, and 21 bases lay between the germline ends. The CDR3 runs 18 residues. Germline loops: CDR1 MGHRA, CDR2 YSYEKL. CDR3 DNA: TGCGCCAGCAGCCATTACGATATCGCAGGGGACGACACAGATACGCAGTATTTT. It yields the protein CASSHYDIAGDDTDTQYF.

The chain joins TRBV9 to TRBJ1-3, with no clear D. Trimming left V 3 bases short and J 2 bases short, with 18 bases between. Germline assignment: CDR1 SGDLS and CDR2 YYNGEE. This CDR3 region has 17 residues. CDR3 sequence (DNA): TGTGCCAGCAGCGCGTCACTCACAGAAGTTGCTGGAAACACCATATATTTT. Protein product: CASSASLTEVAGNTIYF.

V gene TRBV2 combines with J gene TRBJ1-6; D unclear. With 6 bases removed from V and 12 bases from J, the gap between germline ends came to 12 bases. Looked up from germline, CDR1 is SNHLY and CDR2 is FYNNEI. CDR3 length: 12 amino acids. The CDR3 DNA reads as TGTGCCAGCAGGGAACCGCCGGGACCCCTCCACTTT. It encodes CASREPPGPLHF.

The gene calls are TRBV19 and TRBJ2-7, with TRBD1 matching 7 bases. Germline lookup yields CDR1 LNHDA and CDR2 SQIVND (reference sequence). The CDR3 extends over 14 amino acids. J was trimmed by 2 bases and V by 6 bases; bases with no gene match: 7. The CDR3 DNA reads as TGTGCCAGTAGGGAGACAGGGAAAACCTACGAGCAGTACTTC. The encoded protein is CASRETGKTYEQYF.

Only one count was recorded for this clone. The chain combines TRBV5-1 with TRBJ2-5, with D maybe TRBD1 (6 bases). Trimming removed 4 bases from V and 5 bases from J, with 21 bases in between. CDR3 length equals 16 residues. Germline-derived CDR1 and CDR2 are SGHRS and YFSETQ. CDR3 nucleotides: TGCGCCAGCAGCCCGAGCCCGGACAGAAAATTGGAGACCCAGTACTTC. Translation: CASSPSPDRKLETQYF.

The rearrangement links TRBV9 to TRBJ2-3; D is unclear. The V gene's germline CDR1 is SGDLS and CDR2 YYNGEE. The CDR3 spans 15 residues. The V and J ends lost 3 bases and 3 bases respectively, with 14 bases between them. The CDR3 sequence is CASSAQRWRTDTQYF. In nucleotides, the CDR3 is TGTGCCAGCAGCGCTCAACGGTGGCGGACAGATACGCAGTATTTT.